The next 25 T cell receptor beta chains were all read from a single sample in a study of identical twins. MiXCR, applied by TCRdb to the 5' RACE reads, yields one record per CDR3 protein. The table has about 890,000 distinct CDR3 sequences, 9% to 15% seen once; the top ten hold about 1.5%. Separately, the same data were catalogued under a study of yellow fever vaccine responses in identical twins.

The material sequenced was PBMCs. Receptors originate from a young woman in good health.

This clonotype has only a few counts. The gene calls are TRBV7-9 and TRBJ1-2; 7 positions match TRBD1. J was trimmed by 4 bases and V by 5 bases; bases with no gene match: 10. The CDR3 is made up of 15 amino acids. From germline, CDR1 is SEHNR and CDR2 FQNEAQ (reference sequence). CDR3 nucleotide sequence: TGTGCCAGCAGCCCTAAAAGACAGGGCCTCTATGGCTACACCTTC. It translates to CASSPKRQGLYGYTF.

The chain has TRBV14 and TRBJ2-1; no clear D. The CDR3 sequence is 13 residues long. The V and J ends lost 2 bases and 7 bases respectively, with 9 bases between them. Germline V gene data show CDR1 as SGHDN and CDR2 as FVKESK. This CDR3 is CASSQRYGNEQFF. The CDR3 region has the DNA TGTGCCAGCAGCCAAAGATACGGGAATGAGCAGTTCTTC.

The chain uses TRBV7-8 and TRBJ2-5; 9 bases are a match to TRBD2. Per germline, CDR1 SGHVS and CDR2 FQNEAQ. J gave up 5 bases and V 5 bases, and 15 bases lay outside the gene matches. CDR3 length equals 17 residues. CDR3 DNA sequence: TGTGCCAGCAGCCCCCGACTAGCGGAAGGACCCGAGGAGACCCAGTACTTC. The encoded protein is CASSPRLAEGPEETQYF.

There are a few counts of this clonotype. This chain connects TRBV10-3 to TRBJ2-1; the D gene is possibly TRBD1 (6 bases). Trimming took off 7 bases at V and 5 bases at J, with 18 bases between the two ends. Germline assignment: CDR1 ENHRY and CDR2 SYGVKD. The CDR3 runs to 15 residues. CDR3: CAIKTGTPIDNEQFF. CDR3 DNA sequence: TGTGCCATCAAGACCGGGACACCAATAGACAATGAGCAGTTCTTC.

This clonotype was seen a handful of times. V is TRBV24-1 and J is TRBJ1-5, with D hard to call. CDR3 length: 17 residues. The germline gives CDR1 KGHDR, CDR2 SFDVKD. The V gene lost 4 bases and the J gene lost 6 bases, with 21 bases spanning the gap. The CDR3: CATSDPGFEGQPQPQHF. The CDR3, as DNA: TGTGCCACCAGTGACCCTGGGTTCGAGGGTCAGCCTCAGCCCCAGCATTTT.

This clonotype was recorded a few times. This rearrangement joins TRBV7-9 to TRBJ1-1; D is ambiguous. Germline values: CDR1 SEHNR, CDR2 FQNEAQ (reference sequence). V shed 2 bases and J shed 0 bases, with 13 bases lying between them. The CDR3 runs to 16 residues. CDR3 residues: CASSLSPPGLNTEAFF. CDR3 nucleotides: TGTGCCAGCAGCTTAAGCCCGCCAGGATTGAACACTGAAGCTTTCTTT.

This clonotype was counted ten times or more. This chain connects TRBV29-1 to TRBJ2-1; D unclear. CDR1 is SQVTM, CDR2 ANQGSEA, per germline. The CDR3 spans 13 residues. V dropped 3 bases and J dropped 5 bases, with 11 bases sitting between them. CDR3 residues: CSVESYLNNEQFF. CDR3 DNA sequence: TGCAGCGTTGAGTCCTACCTCAACAATGAGCAGTTCTTC.

This clonotype has a count of ten or more. The chain employs TRBV5-4 and TRBJ1-1; 8 bases line up with TRBD1. The CDR3 sequence is 15 residues long. V dropped 5 bases and J dropped 1; count of bases not matched to a gene: 7. Looked up from germline, CDR1 is SGHNT and CDR2 is YYREEE (reference sequence). The DNA for the CDR3 is TGTGCCAGCAGTATAACGGACAGGGCGAACACTGAAGCTTTCTTT. Amino acids: CASSITDRANTEAFF.

This clonotype was seen only a few times. At one end, the junction sequence differs from germline, possibly due to a read error. The chain carries TRBV7-2 and TRBJ1-5; 7 bases agree with TRBD1. The germline CDR1 and CDR2 sequences are SGHTA and FQGNSA. The CDR3 loop spans 15 amino acids. For the CDR3, the DNA is TGTGCCAGCAGCGCAGGGGGACTCGGCAATCAGCCCCAACATTTT. Translation: CASSAGGLGNQPQHF.

This clonotype was recorded at least ten times. This sequence joins TRBV7-7 and TRBJ2-3; no firm D call. CDR3 length: 13 amino acids. CDR1 and CDR2 from the germline V gene are SSHAT and FNYEAQ (reference sequence). Trimming removed 1 base from V and 9 bases from J, with 11 bases in between. CDR3 DNA sequence: TGTGCCAGCAGCTTAGGGTTAGTAAGCACGCAGTATTTT. Translation: CASSLGLVSTQYF.

The table lists this clonotype with a few counts. The chain employs TRBV28 and TRBJ2-7, with 7 bases aligning to TRBD2. The germline V gene encodes CDR1 MDHEN and CDR2 SYDVKM. CDR3 length equals 14 residues. Trimming took 6 bases from V and 7 from J; bases not matched to a gene: 12. CDR3 coding DNA: TGTGCCAGCAGGAAGGGAGGGGCCGGGGATGAGCAGTACGTC. Its protein is CASRKGGAGDEQYV.

The sample holds a few counts of this clonotype. The chain has TRBV20-1 and TRBJ2-1; D assignment may be TRBD1 or TRBD2 (5 bases each). Trimming pared 2 bases from V and 5 bases from J, leaving 13 bases between. The CDR3 totals 14 residues. CDR1 DFQATT and CDR2 SNEGSKA come from the germline V gene (reference sequence). CDR3 DNA sequence: TGCAGTGCTAGACATTCGGGGACGAACAATGAGCAGTTCTTC. It codes for CSARHSGTNNEQFF.

This clonotype appeared a few times. The chain carries TRBV6-5 and TRBJ2-5; a possible D gene is TRBD2 (5 bases). Trimming removed 2 bases from V and 1 base from J, with 8 bases in between. The CDR3 contains 14 residues. The germline CDR1 and CDR2 sequences are MNHEY and SVGAGI. CDR3 region: CASSYVRGQETQYF. Here the CDR3 DNA reads TGTGCCAGCAGTTACGTCCGGGGCCAAGAGACCCAGTACTTC.

In this sample, this clonotype turned up many times. The V call is TRBV5-1, the J call TRBJ2-7; the D gene could be TRBD1 or TRBD2 (5 bases each). V was shortened by 4 bases and J by 6 bases, with 11 bases between the two germline ends. The CDR3 totals 12 residues. Germline V gene lookup returns CDR1 SGHRS and CDR2 YFSETQ. The CDR3 spells CASSAYGAEQYF. CDR3 sequence (DNA): TGCGCCAGCAGCGCCTACGGGGCCGAGCAGTACTTC.

V usage is TRBV29-1 and J usage is TRBJ2-1; 8 bases fit TRBD1. The length of the CDR3 is 22 residues. Germline V gene sequence: CDR1 SQVTM, CDR2 ANQGSEA. V lost 2 bases to trimming and J lost 0 bases; unmatched junction nucleotides: 24. The CDR3 protein is CSVERQGKEFYNHESSYNEQFF. The CDR3 DNA sequence: TGCAGCGTTGAAAGACAGGGGAAGGAATTCTATAATCATGAGAGCTCCTACAATGAGCAGTTCTTC.

This clonotype was counted between two and nine times. The chain has TRBV3-1 and TRBJ2-5, with TRBD2 identical over 7 bases. This CDR3 contains 17 residues. Germline V gene data show CDR1 as LGHDT and CDR2 as YNNKEL (reference sequence). Losses at the gene ends were 0 bases for V and 1 base for J; bases not matched to a gene: 8. CDR3 sequence: CASSQERLAAFQETQYF. CDR3 DNA: TGTGCCAGCAGCCAAGAGAGGCTAGCGGCGTTCCAAGAGACCCAGTACTTC.

This clonotype has a count of ten or more. This rearrangement joins TRBV6-5 to TRBJ1-6, with D hard to call. The CDR3 consists of 12 residues. V lost 6 bases and J lost 7, with 7 bases in between. The V gene's germline CDR1 is MNHEY and CDR2 SVGAGI. The CDR3 loop is CASSYGNSPLHF. DNA for the CDR3: TGTGCCAGCAGCTACGGGAATTCACCCCTCCACTTT.

The gene calls are TRBV29-1 and TRBJ2-5; 9 bases are a match to TRBD2. Germline CDR1 SQVTM, CDR2 ANQGSEA. With V trimmed by 2 bases and J by 4 bases, 11 bases remained unmatched. The CDR3 loop spans 16 amino acids. The CDR3 sequence: CSVEFSRTSDVETQYF. For the CDR3, the DNA is TGCAGCGTTGAATTCAGTCGGACTAGCGATGTAGAGACCCAGTACTTC.

V gene TRBV3-1 combines with J gene TRBJ2-1; the D is unclear. There are 15 residues in the CDR3. Trimming stripped 1 base from V and 6 bases from J, with 13 bases between. Per germline, CDR1 LGHDT and CDR2 YNNKEL (reference sequence). The CDR3 DNA reads TGTGCCAGCAGCCAAGGTTCTGGGTGGGGCAATGAGCAGTTCTTC. This codes for CASSQGSGWGNEQFF.

V gene TRBV11-2 combines with J gene TRBJ2-7, with D perhaps matching TRBD2 (5 bases). The CDR3 covers 16 residues. V was clipped by 7 bases and J by 0 bases, with 19 bases between them. The V gene's germline CDR1 is SGHAT and CDR2 FQNNGV. The DNA for the CDR3 is TGTGCCAGCATGGGAGTTGAGGGAGAGGGCTCCTACGAGCAGTACGTC. Amino acids: CASMGVEGEGSYEQYV.

The V call is TRBV5-1, the J call TRBJ2-7; 8 bases line up with TRBD2. This CDR3 has 14 amino acids. The junction had 8 bases not matched to a gene; V was cut back by 4 bases and J by 5 bases. Germline loops: CDR1 SGHRS, CDR2 YFSETQ. The CDR3 region has the DNA TGCGCCAGCAGCCGGGGGGGGGCGCGGGACGAGCAGTACTTC. Translation gives CASSRGGARDEQYF.

The chain employs TRBV6-5 and TRBJ2-1; the D is unclear. Germline V gene data show CDR1 as MNHEY and CDR2 as SVGAGI. CDR3 size: 15 residues. V gave up 0 bases and J gave up 0 bases, with 6 bases separating them. The DNA for the CDR3 is TGTGCCAGCAGTTACTCCCCCAGCTCCTACAATGAGCAGTTCTTC. It specifies CASSYSPSSYNEQFF.

The chain carries TRBV3-1 and TRBJ2-5; TRBD1 matches at 9 bases. V shed 4 bases, J shed 2 bases, and the junction held 5 bases outside the gene matches. This CDR3 comprises 15 residues. Germline V lookup: CDR1 LGHDT, CDR2 YNNKEL (reference sequence). The CDR3 DNA is TGTGCCAGCAGCCCCCAAGGGACAGGGCAAGAGACCCAGTACTTC. It specifies CASSPQGTGQETQYF.

In this sample, this clonotype turned up many times. The chain has TRBV12-3 or TRBV12-4 and TRBJ1-1; maybe TRBD1 (5 bases). This CDR3 comprises 13 residues. V lost 5 bases and J lost 5, with 12 bases in between. The CDR3 DNA is TGTGCCAGCAGTCCACAGGTGGGAACTGAAGCTTTCTTT. Translated, it gives CASSPQVGTEAFF.

The rearrangement links TRBV3-1 to TRBJ2-7; TRBD1 is a possible D gene (5 bases). Trimming removed 2 bases at V and 3 bases at J, with 11 bases between. The CDR3 consists of 14 residues. Germline lookup yields CDR1 LGHDT and CDR2 YNNKEL (reference sequence). The CDR3 region is CASSQSLGDYEQYF. In DNA form, the CDR3 reads TGTGCCAGCAGCCAATCCTTAGGGGACTACGAGCAGTACTTC.